The present T cell receptor beta chain was sequenced within a study of T cell responses to AZD1222 COVID-19 vaccine. General study results and limits: Repertoires in all cases were sampled only once the peak T cell response had passed. Variant regions that are unmutated are reportedly the target of nearly half of spike-specific TCRs. White British ancestry dominated among donors, who included more females, and clonal diversity was possibly underestimated.

The data were produced by immunoSEQ multiplex PCR, yet TCRdb's version contains in-frame clones alone and is incomplete. Of around 78,000 clones in the sample, 90% were seen once. Between the trimmed V and J ends, which lost 2 bases and 14 bases, there was a span of 16 bases. CDR3 length: 13 amino acids. CDR1 and CDR2 (germline): SGHVS, FQNEAQ. To note about this clone: Its antigen is still unknown.

Sequenced material: peripheral blood, taken 28 days after the second AZD1222 dose. The chain carries TRBV7-8 and TRBJ1-5; D might be TRBD1 (6 bases). This TCR came from an adult who received the AZD1222 COVID-19 vaccine. As DNA, the CDR3 is TGTGCCAGCAGCTTATGGGAGGGGGACGTAAAGCATTTT. Translated: CASSLWEGDVKHF. The variable domain in full, completed from reference TRBV7-8 and TRBJ1-5, reads GAGVSQSPRYKVAKRGQDVALRCDPISGHVSLFWYQQALGQGPEFLTYFQNEAQLDKSGLPSDRFFAERPEGSVSTLKIQRTQQEDSAVYLCASSLWEGDVKHFGDGTRLSIL.